Listed below are T cell receptor beta chains from one sample, sequenced in a study of T-cell memory formation after mild COVID-19. TCRdb re-analysed the 5' RACE reads in MiXCR, keeping a single row per CDR3 protein. The sample lists hundreds of thousands of distinct CDR3 sequences, roughly 20% occurring once. The material sequenced was PBMCs or a T cell subset sorted from them (not recorded which). The receptors shown here come from an adult woman who had mild COVID-19 (a few samples of this study predate the infection). Cell type and time point are not known. The CDR3 runs from the conserved cysteine through the conserved F or W. The order of the fields is V gene, D gene, clone size, J gene, CDR3 DNA, CDR3 protein. D genes are given only for firm matches. Size is omitted from some rows. Given values are once, few, many or a class for expanded clones.

v_gene: TRBV20-1
d_gene: NA
abundance: few
j_gene: TRBJ1-2
CDR3nt: TGCAGTGCTAGAGATGGGACCTACACCTTC
CDR3aa: CSARDGTYTF

v_gene: TRBV15
d_gene: TRBD2
abundance: few
j_gene: TRBJ2-1
CDR3nt: TGTGCCACCAGCAGAGATCAGCATGGAGCGGGAGAGTATAGTGAGCAGTTCTTC
CDR3aa: CATSRDQHGAGEYSEQFF

v_gene: TRBV5-1
d_gene: NA
abundance: many
j_gene: TRBJ2-7
CDR3nt: TGCGCCAGCAGCTTGGGTACCTACGAGCAGTACTTC
CDR3aa: CASSLGTYEQYF

v_gene: TRBV6-5
d_gene: NA
abundance: many
j_gene: TRBJ2-7
CDR3nt: TGTGCCAGCAGGCCGGGTCGAACTACCTACGAGCAGTACTTC
CDR3aa: CASRPGRTTYEQYF

v_gene: TRBV4-2
d_gene: TRBD1
abundance: few
j_gene: TRBJ1-2
CDR3nt: TGTGCCAGCAGCCAAGATCGGGGGACAGTATATGGCTACACCTTC
CDR3aa: CASSQDRGTVYGYTF

v_gene: TRBV7-2
d_gene: NA
abundance: few
j_gene: TRBJ2-1
CDR3nt: TGTGCCAGCAGCCCCACCGGACGGGCGGAAAAGGAGCAGTTCTTC
CDR3aa: CASSPTGRAEKEQFF

v_gene: TRBV10-3
d_gene: NA
abundance: few
j_gene: TRBJ2-3
CDR3nt: TGTGCCATCAGTTCGAAGGACACAGATACGCAGTATTTT
CDR3aa: CAISSKDTDTQYF

v_gene: TRBV7-2
d_gene: TRBD1
abundance: many
j_gene: TRBJ2-1
CDR3nt: TGTGCCAGCAGCATGGACAGGTACTCCTACAATGAGCAGTTCTTC
CDR3aa: CASSMDRYSYNEQFF

v_gene: TRBV29-1
d_gene: TRBD2
abundance: few
j_gene: TRBJ2-1
CDR3nt: TGCAGCGTTGATTATCGGGGGGGCAATGAGCAGTTCTTC
CDR3aa: CSVDYRGGNEQFF

v_gene: TRBV2
d_gene: NA
abundance: NA
j_gene: TRBJ1-1
CDR3nt: TGTGCCACGAAGAGGGCCCGGAACACTGAAGCTTTCTTT
CDR3aa: CATKRARNTEAFF

v_gene: TRBV12-3/TRBV12-4
d_gene: NA
abundance: NA
j_gene: TRBJ2-7
CDR3nt: TGTGCCAGCAGTTCCCAAGATCTGGGGGGCGCGAGTGACTCCTACGAGCAGTACTTC
CDR3aa: CASSSQDLGGASDSYEQYF

v_gene: TRBV24-1
d_gene: NA
abundance: NA
j_gene: TRBJ2-1
CDR3nt: TGTGCCACCAGTGATTCGCCGGGGGCGAATGAGCAGTTCTTC
CDR3aa: CATSDSPGANEQFF

v_gene: TRBV7-3
d_gene: TRBD2
abundance: few
j_gene: TRBJ2-1
CDR3nt: TGTGCCAGCAGCTTGACTAGCTTGGGCAATGAGCAGTTCTTC
CDR3aa: CASSLTSLGNEQFF

v_gene: TRBV9
d_gene: NA
abundance: NA
j_gene: TRBJ2-7
CDR3nt: TGTGCCAGCAGTCGCACCGGGACCATGACCTACGAGCAGTACTTC
CDR3aa: CASSRTGTMTYEQYF

v_gene: TRBV12-5
d_gene: TRBD2
abundance: few
j_gene: TRBJ2-3
CDR3nt: TGTGCTAGTGGCCCGGGACTAGTAGGCACAGATACGCAGTATTTT
CDR3aa: CASGPGLVGTDTQYF

v_gene: TRBV24-1
d_gene: TRBD1
abundance: NA
j_gene: TRBJ2-3
CDR3nt: TGTGCCACCAGTGAGCCGCTGGGGACAGGAAGCACAGATACGCAGTATTTT
CDR3aa: CATSEPLGTGSTDTQYF

v_gene: TRBV6-5
d_gene: NA
abundance: many
j_gene: TRBJ1-3
CDR3nt: TGTGCCAGCCTACCTTCCTCTGGAAACACCATATATTTT
CDR3aa: CASLPSSGNTIYF

v_gene: TRBV20-1
d_gene: NA
abundance: few
j_gene: TRBJ1-1
CDR3nt: TGCAGTGCATCCCCTGACCCAGGGTGGGCCACTGAAGCTTTCTTT
CDR3aa: CSASPDPGWATEAFF

v_gene: TRBV3-1
d_gene: NA
abundance: NA
j_gene: TRBJ1-4
CDR3nt: TGTGCCAGCAGCCGGGGAGGATTTGGCGAAAAACTGTTTTTT
CDR3aa: CASSRGGFGEKLFF

v_gene: TRBV4-3
d_gene: NA
abundance: NA
j_gene: TRBJ2-1
CDR3nt: TGCGCCAGCAGCCAAGAAAAACAGCCCTACAATGAGCAGTTCTTC
CDR3aa: CASSQEKQPYNEQFF

v_gene: TRBV12-3/TRBV12-4
d_gene: NA
abundance: NA
j_gene: TRBJ2-7
CDR3nt: TGTGCCAGCAGTTTGCGGGGAACTCAATCCTACGAGCAGTACTTC
CDR3aa: CASSLRGTQSYEQYF

v_gene: TRBV7-2
d_gene: TRBD1
abundance: NA
j_gene: TRBJ2-7
CDR3nt: TGTGCCAGCAGCTATTCGGGACAGGCGTCCTACGAGCAGTACTTC
CDR3aa: CASSYSGQASYEQYF

v_gene: TRBV5-1
d_gene: TRBD1
abundance: NA
j_gene: TRBJ2-3
CDR3nt: TGCGCCAGCAGCTTAGGTCAGGGCCCCCGGGACAGGTATACGCAGTATTTT
CDR3aa: CASSLGQGPRDRYTQYF

v_gene: TRBV18
d_gene: TRBD2
abundance: NA
j_gene: TRBJ2-7
CDR3nt: TGTGCCAGCTCACCGAGGGGGACTAGCGGGAGATGGCCCTACGAGCAGTACTTC
CDR3aa: CASSPRGTSGRWPYEQYF

v_gene: TRBV12-3/TRBV12-4
d_gene: NA
abundance: few
j_gene: TRBJ2-1
CDR3nt: TGTGCCAGCAGTTTAGTATTTGTCAATGAGCAGTTCTTC
CDR3aa: CASSLVFVNEQFF

v_gene: TRBV6-2/TRBV6-3
d_gene: NA
abundance: few
j_gene: TRBJ2-7
CDR3nt: TGTGCCAGCAGCATGGACCCACCCCCCTCCTACGAGCAGTACTTC
CDR3aa: CASSMDPPPSYEQYF

v_gene: TRBV5-1
d_gene: NA
abundance: few
j_gene: TRBJ1-1
CDR3nt: TGCGCCAGCAGCTTCCCCGGGGTGGGCACTGAAGCTTTCTTT
CDR3aa: CASSFPGVGTEAFF

v_gene: TRBV7-9
d_gene: TRBD1
abundance: few
j_gene: TRBJ2-2
CDR3nt: TGTGCCGGCAGCTTCGGACAGGGATTTCACACCGGGGAGCTGTTTTTT
CDR3aa: CAGSFGQGFHTGELFF

v_gene: TRBV6-6
d_gene: NA
abundance: many
j_gene: TRBJ2-4
CDR3nt: TGTGCCAGCAGTTACTCGGTAGGGTCCCAAGCCAAAAACATTCAGTACTTC
CDR3aa: CASSYSVGSQAKNIQYF

v_gene: TRBV24-1
d_gene: TRBD2
abundance: many
j_gene: TRBJ2-3
CDR3nt: TGTGCCACCAGTGACCCTAGCGGGGGTAACACAGATACGCAGTATTTT
CDR3aa: CATSDPSGGNTDTQYF

v_gene: TRBV19
d_gene: TRBD1
abundance: once
j_gene: TRBJ1-1
CDR3nt: TGTGCCAGTAGTATAGCTCTCGACAGGGCCACTGAAGCTTTATTT
CDR3aa: CASSIALDRATEALF

v_gene: TRBV5-6
d_gene: NA
abundance: NA
j_gene: TRBJ1-6
CDR3nt: TGTGCCAGCAGCTTGGATGACAATTCACCCCTCCACTTT
CDR3aa: CASSLDDNSPLHF